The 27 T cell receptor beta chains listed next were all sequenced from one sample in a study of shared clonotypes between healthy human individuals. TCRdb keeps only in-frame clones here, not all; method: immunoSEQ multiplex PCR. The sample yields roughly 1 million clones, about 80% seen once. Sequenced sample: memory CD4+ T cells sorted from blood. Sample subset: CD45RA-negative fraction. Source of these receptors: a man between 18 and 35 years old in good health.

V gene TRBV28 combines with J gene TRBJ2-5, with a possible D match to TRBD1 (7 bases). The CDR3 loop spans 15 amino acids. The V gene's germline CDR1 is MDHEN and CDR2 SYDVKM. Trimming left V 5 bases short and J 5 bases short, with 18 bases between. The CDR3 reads CASSPRGDSTETQYF. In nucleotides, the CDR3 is TGTGCCAGCAGTCCCAGGGGGGACTCCACGGAGACCCAGTACTTC.

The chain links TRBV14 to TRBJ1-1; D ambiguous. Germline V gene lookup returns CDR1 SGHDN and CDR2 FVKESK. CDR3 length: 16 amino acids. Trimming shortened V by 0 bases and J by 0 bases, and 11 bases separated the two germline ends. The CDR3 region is CASSQEGYSLNTEAFF. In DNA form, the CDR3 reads TGTGCCAGCAGCCAAGAGGGATACAGCTTGAACACTGAAGCTTTCTTT. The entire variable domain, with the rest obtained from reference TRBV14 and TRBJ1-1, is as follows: EAGVTQFPSHSVIEKGQTVTLRCDPISGHDNLYWYRRVMGKEIKFLLHFVKESKQDESGMPNNRFLAERTGGTYSTLKVQPAELEDSGVYFCASSQEGYSLNTEAFFGQGTRLTVV.

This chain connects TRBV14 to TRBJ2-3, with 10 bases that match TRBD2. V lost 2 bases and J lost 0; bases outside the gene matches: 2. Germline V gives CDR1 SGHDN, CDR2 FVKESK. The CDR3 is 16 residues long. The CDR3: CASSQQLAGSTDTQYF. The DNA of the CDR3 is TGTGCCAGCAGCCAACAACTAGCGGGAAGCACAGATACGCAGTATTTT.

Written as DNA, the CDR3 is TGTGCCAGCACAGAGATCTCCGGCTATGGCTACACCTTC. It is translated as CASTEISGYGYTF. The chain has TRBV2 and TRBJ1-2; no firm D call. Looked up from germline, CDR1 is SNHLY and CDR2 is FYNNEI. Trimming removed 7 bases from V and 4 bases from J, with 13 bases in between. CDR3 length: 13 residues.

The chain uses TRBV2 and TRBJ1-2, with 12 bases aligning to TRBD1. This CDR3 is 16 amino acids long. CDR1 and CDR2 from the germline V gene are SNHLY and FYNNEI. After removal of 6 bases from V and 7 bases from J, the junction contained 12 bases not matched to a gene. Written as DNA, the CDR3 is TGTGCCAGCAGGGGCTCCGGGACAGGGGGCTCATCTGGCTACACCTTC. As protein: CASRGSGTGGSSGYTF.

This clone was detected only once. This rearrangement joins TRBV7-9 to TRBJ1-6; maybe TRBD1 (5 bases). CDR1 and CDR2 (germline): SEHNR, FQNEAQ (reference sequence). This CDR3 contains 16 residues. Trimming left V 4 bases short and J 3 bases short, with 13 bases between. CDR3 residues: CASSSPLGDYNSPLHF. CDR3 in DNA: TGTGCCAGCAGCTCGCCCTTGGGGGACTATAATTCACCCCTCCACTTT.

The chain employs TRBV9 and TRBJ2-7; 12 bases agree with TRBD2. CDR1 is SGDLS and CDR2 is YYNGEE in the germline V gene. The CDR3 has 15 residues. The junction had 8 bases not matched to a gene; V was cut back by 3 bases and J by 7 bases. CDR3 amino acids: CASSANDGLAGEQYF. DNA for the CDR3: TGTGCCAGCAGCGCCAACGACGGACTAGCGGGGGAGCAGTACTTC.

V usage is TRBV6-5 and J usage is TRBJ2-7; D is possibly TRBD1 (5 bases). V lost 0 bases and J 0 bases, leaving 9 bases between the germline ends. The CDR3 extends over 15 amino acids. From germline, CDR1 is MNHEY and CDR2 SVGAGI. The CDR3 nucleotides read TGTGCCAGCAGTTACTCTCCAGGGTCCTCCTACGAGCAGTACTTC. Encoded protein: CASSYSPGSSYEQYF.

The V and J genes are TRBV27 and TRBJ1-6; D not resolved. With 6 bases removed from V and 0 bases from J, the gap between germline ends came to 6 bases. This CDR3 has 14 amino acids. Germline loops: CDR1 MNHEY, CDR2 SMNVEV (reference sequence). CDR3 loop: CASREGSYNSPLHF. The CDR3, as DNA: TGTGCCAGCAGAGAGGGCTCCTATAATTCACCCCTCCACTTT.

CDR3 loop: CASSPAVERSSYEQYF. CDR3 in DNA: TGTGCCAGCAGCCCGGCCGTCGAGCGAAGCTCCTACGAGCAGTACTTC. This chain links TRBV5-4 with TRBJ2-7; D uncertain. Germline CDR1 SGHNT, CDR2 YYREEE (reference sequence). The CDR3 covers 16 residues. V dropped 4 bases and J dropped 0 bases, with 17 bases sitting between them.

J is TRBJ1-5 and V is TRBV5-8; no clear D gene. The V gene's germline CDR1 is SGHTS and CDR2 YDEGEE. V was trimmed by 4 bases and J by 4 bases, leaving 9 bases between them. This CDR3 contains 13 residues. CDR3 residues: CASSARRNQPQHF. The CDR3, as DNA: TGTGCCAGCAGCGCCCGGAGGAATCAGCCCCAGCATTTT.

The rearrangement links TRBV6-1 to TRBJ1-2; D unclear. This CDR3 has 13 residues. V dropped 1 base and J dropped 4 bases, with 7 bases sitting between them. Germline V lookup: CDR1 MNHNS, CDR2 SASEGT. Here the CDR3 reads CASSEGTAYGYTF. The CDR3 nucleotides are TGTGCCAGCAGTGAAGGGACGGCCTATGGCTACACCTTC.

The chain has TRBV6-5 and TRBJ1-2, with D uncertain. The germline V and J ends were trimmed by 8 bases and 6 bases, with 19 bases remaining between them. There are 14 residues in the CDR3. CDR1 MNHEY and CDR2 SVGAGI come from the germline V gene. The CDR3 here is CASRKPASADGYTF. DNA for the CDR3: TGTGCCAGCCGTAAACCAGCCAGTGCCGATGGCTACACCTTC.

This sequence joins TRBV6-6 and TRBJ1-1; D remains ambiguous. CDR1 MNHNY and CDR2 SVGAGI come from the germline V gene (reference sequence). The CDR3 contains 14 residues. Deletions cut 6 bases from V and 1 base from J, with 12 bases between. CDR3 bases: TGTGCCAGCAGGGGGTGGACGTGGAACACTGAAGCTTTCTTT. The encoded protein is CASRGWTWNTEAFF.

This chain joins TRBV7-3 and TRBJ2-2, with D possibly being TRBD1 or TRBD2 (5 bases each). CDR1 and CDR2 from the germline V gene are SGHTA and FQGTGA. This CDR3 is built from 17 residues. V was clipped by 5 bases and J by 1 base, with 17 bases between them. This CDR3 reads CASSPHRDVRNTGELFF. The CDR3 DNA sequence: TGTGCCAGCAGCCCGCACCGGGACGTAAGGAACACCGGGGAGCTGTTTTTT.

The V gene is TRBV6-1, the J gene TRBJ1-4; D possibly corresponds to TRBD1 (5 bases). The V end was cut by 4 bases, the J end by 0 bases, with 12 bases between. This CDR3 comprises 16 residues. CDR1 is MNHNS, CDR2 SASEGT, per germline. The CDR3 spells CASSGGVQATNEKLFF. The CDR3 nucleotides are TGTGCCAGCAGTGGAGGGGTCCAGGCAACTAATGAAAAACTGTTTTTT.

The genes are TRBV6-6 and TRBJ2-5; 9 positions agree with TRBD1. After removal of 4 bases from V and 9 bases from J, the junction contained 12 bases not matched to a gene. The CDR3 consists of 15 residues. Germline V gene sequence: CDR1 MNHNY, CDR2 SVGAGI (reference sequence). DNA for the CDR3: TGTGCCAGCAGTTCCATAACAGGGGGCTTTGGAGCCCAGTACTTC. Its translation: CASSSITGGFGAQYF.

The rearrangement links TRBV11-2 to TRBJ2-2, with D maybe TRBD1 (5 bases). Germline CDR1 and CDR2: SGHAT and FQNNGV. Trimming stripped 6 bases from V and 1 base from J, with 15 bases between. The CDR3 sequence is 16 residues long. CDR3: CASRNPQQGNTGELFF. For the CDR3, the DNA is TGTGCCAGCAGAAACCCCCAGCAGGGGAACACCGGGGAGCTGTTTTTT. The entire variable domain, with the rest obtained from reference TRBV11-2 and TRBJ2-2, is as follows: EAGVAQSPRYKIIEKRQSVAFWCNPISGHATLYWYQQILGQGPKLLIQFQNNGVVDDSQLPKDRFSAERLKGVDSTLKIQPAKLEDSAVYLCASRNPQQGNTGELFFGEGSRLTVL.

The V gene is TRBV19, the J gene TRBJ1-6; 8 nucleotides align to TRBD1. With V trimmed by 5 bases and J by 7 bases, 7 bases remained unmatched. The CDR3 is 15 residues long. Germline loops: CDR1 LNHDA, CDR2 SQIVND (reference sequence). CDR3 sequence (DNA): TGTGCCAGTAGTTTCTCGACAGGGGAGAATTCACCCCTCCACTTT. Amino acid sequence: CASSFSTGENSPLHF.

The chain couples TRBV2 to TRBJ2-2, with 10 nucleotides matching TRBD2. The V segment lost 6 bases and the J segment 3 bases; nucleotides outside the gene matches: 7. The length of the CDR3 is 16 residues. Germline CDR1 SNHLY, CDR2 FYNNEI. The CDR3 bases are TGTGCCAGCAGGGCTAGCGGGAGTTATTACACCGGGGAGCTGTTTTTT. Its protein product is CASRASGSYYTGELFF.

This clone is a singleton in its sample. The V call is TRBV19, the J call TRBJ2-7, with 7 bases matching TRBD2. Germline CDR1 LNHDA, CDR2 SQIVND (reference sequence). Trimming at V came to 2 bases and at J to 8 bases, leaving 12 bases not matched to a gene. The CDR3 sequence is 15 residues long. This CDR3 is CASSITQRDPTQQYF. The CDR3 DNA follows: TGTGCCAGTAGTATAACACAGCGGGACCCTACGCAGCAGTACTTC.

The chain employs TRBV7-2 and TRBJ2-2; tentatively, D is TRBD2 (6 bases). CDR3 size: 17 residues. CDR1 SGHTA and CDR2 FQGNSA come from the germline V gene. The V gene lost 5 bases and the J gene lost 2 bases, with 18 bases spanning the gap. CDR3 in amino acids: CASSPYFGGANTGELFF. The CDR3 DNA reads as TGTGCCAGCAGCCCCTACTTCGGCGGGGCTAACACCGGGGAGCTGTTTTTT.

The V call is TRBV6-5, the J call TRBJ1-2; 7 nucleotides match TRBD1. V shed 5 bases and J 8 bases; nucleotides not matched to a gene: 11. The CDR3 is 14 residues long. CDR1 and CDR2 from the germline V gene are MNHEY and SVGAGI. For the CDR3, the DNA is TGTGCCAGCAGTGAGGGGGCCTCCAGTGACGGCTACACCTTC. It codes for CASSEGASSDGYTF.

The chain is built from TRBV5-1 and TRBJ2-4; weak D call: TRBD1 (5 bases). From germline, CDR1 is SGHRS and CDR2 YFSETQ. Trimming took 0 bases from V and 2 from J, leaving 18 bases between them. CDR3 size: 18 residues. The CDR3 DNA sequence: TGCGCCAGCAGCTTGGAGGCTCTGTCAGGGCTTTCCAAAAACATTCAGTACTTC. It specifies CASSLEALSGLSKNIQYF.

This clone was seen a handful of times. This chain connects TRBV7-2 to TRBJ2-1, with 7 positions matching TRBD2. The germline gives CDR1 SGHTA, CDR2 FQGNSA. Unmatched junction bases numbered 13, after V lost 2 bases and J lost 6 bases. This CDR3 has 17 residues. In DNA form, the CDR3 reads TGTGCCAGCAGCTTATCGGGGGGATCCTACCGAATCAATGAGCAGTTCTTC. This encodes CASSLSGGSYRINEQFF.

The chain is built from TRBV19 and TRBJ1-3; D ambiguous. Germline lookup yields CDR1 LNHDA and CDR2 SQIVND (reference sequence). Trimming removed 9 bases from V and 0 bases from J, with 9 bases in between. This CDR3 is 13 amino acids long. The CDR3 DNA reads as TGTGCCAGCAAAAAAGCCTCTGGAAACACCATATATTTT. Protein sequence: CASKKASGNTIYF.

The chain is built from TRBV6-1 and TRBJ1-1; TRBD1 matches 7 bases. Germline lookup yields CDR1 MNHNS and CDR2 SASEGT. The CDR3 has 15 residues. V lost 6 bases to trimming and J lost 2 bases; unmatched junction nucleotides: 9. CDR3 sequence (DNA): TGTGCCAGCAGCCACGGGGACAGAAGAAACACTGAAGCTTTCTTT. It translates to CASSHGDRRNTEAFF.